The T cell receptor (beta chain) described here comes from a study of cytomegalovirus exposure and HLA in healthy donors. Study findings and constraints: According to reports, the classifier identified cytomegalovirus status with high specificity and sensitivity. Analyzed later, most CMV-associated TCR beta chains appeared HLA-restricted. Under in vitro conditions, three CMV-associated chains were confirmed as specific for CMV antigens. Analysis was carried out at a later point, and it linked a missense DCLRE1C variant to TCR beta V- and J-gene trimming.

With 10 bases clipped from V and 1 base from J, the junction kept 7 bases outside the gene matches. Germline assignment: CDR1 MNHNY and CDR2 SVGAGI (reference sequence). CDR3 length: 14 amino acids. The PCR had 60 Vbeta and 13 Jbeta primers. The data were produced by immunoSEQ multiplex PCR, yet TCRdb's version contains in-frame clones alone and is incomplete. The sample gives 80,000 to 100,000 clones, approximately 69% of which show up once; about a fifth is in the top ten. Comments on this clone: Its antigen is undetermined.

The TCR originated in a man aged 30 to 39 in good health and CMV-seropositive. The sequenced sample consisted of PBMCs. The V call is TRBV6-6, the J call TRBJ1-5, with 7 nucleotides matching TRBD1. CDR3 residues: CATWDSPSNQPQHF. The CDR3 DNA sequence: TGTGCCACCTGGGACAGTCCGAGCAATCAGCCCCAGCATTTT.